Following are 6 T cell receptor beta chains from one sample sequenced in a study of molecular identifiers for immune sequencing clone quantification. TCRdb analysed the PCR reads with MiXCR anew, one entry per CDR3 protein. The table has approximately 680,000 distinct CDR3 sequences, over 25% seen once; the top ten hold 0.7% to 0.95%. Sequenced input: naive CD8+ T cells from blood, with Jurkat cell RNA spiked in. The subset: FACS-sorted CD8+CD4-CCR7+CD45RA+ naive T cells. The origin of the receptors is a human donor in good health. Some libraries in this study had Jurkat cell RNA spiked in.

In this sample, this clonotype turned up many times. For the CDR3, the DNA is TGTGCCAGCAGCTCAGTTGGGGAATGGACTGAAGCTTTCTTT. Translation gives CASSSVGEWTEAFF. The chain employs TRBV13 and TRBJ1-1, with D unresolved. Trimming took 4 bases from V and 5 from J, leaving 14 bases between them. CDR3 length: 14 residues. Germline V gene lookup returns CDR1 PRHDT and CDR2 FYEKMQ (reference sequence).

There are many counts of this clonotype. The V and J genes are TRBV7-9 and TRBJ2-3; D uncertain. The CDR3 sequence is 15 residues long. Germline lookup yields CDR1 SEHNR and CDR2 FQNEAQ (reference sequence). The V gene lost 7 bases and the J gene lost 0 bases, with 14 bases spanning the gap. The CDR3 DNA follows: TGTGCCAGCACCCCCCCGGGCGCTAGCACAGATACGCAGTATTTT. Protein product: CASTPPGASTDTQYF.

CDR3 protein: CASSYSPREVNTGELFF. The CDR3 DNA reads TGTGCCAGCAGTTACAGCCCCAGGGAAGTAAACACCGGGGAGCTGTTTTTT. The rearrangement links TRBV6-5 to TRBJ2-2, with D tentatively TRBD1 (5 bases). Germline loops: CDR1 MNHEY, CDR2 SVGAGI. CDR3 length: 17 amino acids. Trimming took 2 bases from V and 2 from J, leaving 15 bases between them.

This clonotype has more than one count but fewer than ten. The rearrangement joins TRBV7-9 to TRBJ1-2; perhaps TRBD1 as D (5 bases). V was trimmed by 1 base and J by 5 bases, leaving 20 bases between them. The germline V gene encodes CDR1 SEHNR and CDR2 FQNEAQ (reference sequence). The CDR3 is made up of 17 amino acids. DNA for the CDR3: TGTGCCAGCAGCTTAGTTTCCCCCCGGCCAGGGTCGTATGGCTACACCTTC. This gives the protein CASSLVSPRPGSYGYTF. The entire variable domain, with the rest obtained from reference TRBV7-9 and TRBJ1-2, is as follows: DTGVSQNPRHKITKRGQNVTFRCDPISEHNRLYWYRQTLGQGPEFLTYFQNEAQLEKSRLLSDRFSAERPKGSFSTLEIQRTEQGDSAMYLCASSLVSPRPGSYGYTFGSGTRLTVV.

With regard to this clonotype: A much more abundant neighbour one base away suggests this may be a read error. V gene TRBV5-1 combines with J gene TRBJ2-7; no clear D. This CDR3 has 14 residues. V was clipped by 0 bases and J by 9 bases, with 16 bases between them. Germline V gene lookup returns CDR1 SGHRS and CDR2 YFSETQ. The CDR3 nucleotides are TGCGCCAGCAGCTTGGCCATTTCAGGTCCCGCGCAGTACTTC. Protein product: CASSLAISGPAQYF.

This clonotype was seen just once. A much more abundant neighbour one base away suggests this may be a read error. The chain combines TRBV7-2 with TRBJ2-7, with D possibly TRBD2 on 6 matching bases. Germline values: CDR1 SGHTA, CDR2 FQGNSA. There are 14 residues in the CDR3. For the CDR3, the DNA is TGTGCCAGCAGCGTAGCGGCCAGGCCAGGGGAGCAGTACTTC. Translating it yields CASSVAARPGEQYF.